This T cell receptor (beta chain) was profiled in a study of blood T cell repertoires in COVID-19. In the study overall: The United States, Italy and Spain provided the acute and convalescent COVID-19 samples. Nucleic acid was either cDNA or gDNA, and it came from T cells, B-cell-depleted T cells, or PBMCs.

Assay used: immunoSEQ multiplex PCR; TCRdb lists only in-frame clones, some missing. This table holds roughly 73,000 clones, around 70% found once. Per germline, CDR1 ENHRY and CDR2 SYGVKD. V gave up 6 bases and J gave up 2 bases; unmatched junction bases: 6. The CDR3 loop spans 14 amino acids. The rearrangement uses TRBV10-3 and TRBJ1-2, with 7 bases that match TRBD1. This TCR derives from a man in his 70s with acute or convalescent COVID-19. The specimen was peripheral blood. CDR3 sequence reads: CAISTGTENYGYTF. DNA of the CDR3: TGTGCCATCAGCACCGGGACAGAGAACTATGGCTACACCTTC.